The sequence of this T cell receptor beta chain was determined in a study of blood T cell repertoires in COVID-19 (dated by TCRdb to about 2020). At the level of the whole study: The collaborator samples originated in the United States, Italy and Spain and spanned the acute and convalescent phases of COVID-19. The prospective study material was composed of cDNA or gDNA derived from T cells, B-cell-depleted T cells, or PBMCs. The dataset comprised deeply sampled blood TCRbeta repertoires from subjects exposed to, actively infected with, or recovered from COVID-19. HLA class I and class II types, where available, came from metadata supplied by the sample provider rather than from assay-based typing. The sample metadata nearly always contained a de-identified subject ID, COVID-19 status, age in years and sex. The samples were drawn from two sources: the first 160 participants of the ongoing ImmuneRACE study, and 950 to 1,500 subjects contributed by 6 global collaborators. The repertoires were released in a freely available public database meant as a resource for research on the immune response to SARS-CoV-2.

Results and caveats for the whole study, not just this receptor: How much clinical and demographic metadata was included differed by source and by participant, and the metadata was provided uncurated.

The table lists this clone with a count of one. Its antigen is still unknown. No much larger clonotype is one base removed from it; base qualities were not supplied. TCRbeta CDR3 regions were amplified from genomic DNA by means of the immunoSEQ Assay, a bias-controlled multiplex PCR. The source study handled its data this way. The number of nucleated cells in each sample was estimated from the amplification of reference gene primers within the assay. To quantify the absolute abundance of each unique TCRbeta CDR3 rearrangement, sequence reads were collapsed and filtered. For each sample, productive Simpson clonality was calculated by taking the square root of Simpson's diversity index across productive rearrangements. TCRdb holds this immuneACCESS table with in-frame rearrangements only. Some clones are missing; in checked studies, unresolved V genes explain under half, and the rest has no known cause. V, J and clone size reflect that table, while D and trimming were determined from the DNA. For this sample the table gives 200,000 to 300,000 clones, of which roughly 86% were detected only once. The top ten hold 5.2% of the sample.

Taken from cysteine to phenylalanine, the CDR3 has 12 residues. The retained sequence is limited to the CDR3, 36 bases, with the frame set at the first base. V is cut by 5 bases and J by 6 bases, and the space between the germline ends is 11 bases. As encoded in the germline V gene (reference sequence), CDR1 is MNHEY while CDR2 is SMNVEV. One collaborating source in Seattle enrolled patients while the patients were actively infected and followed the patients over time throughout the course of disease. Each collaborating institution followed its own protocols to collect whole blood in K2EDTA tubes. Collaborator samples were shipped for TCRbeta analysis as frozen whole blood, isolated PBMCs, or DNA extracted from either sample type.

The TCR was taken from a woman aged 60-70 years with COVID-19, enrolled during active disease. Specimen: peripheral blood. Recombination linked TRBV27 to TRBJ2-7; the D segment could be TRBD1, given 6 matching bases. DNA sequence: TGTGCCAGCAGTCCCACAGGGTTCGAGCAGTACTTC. It specifies CASSPTGFEQYF.